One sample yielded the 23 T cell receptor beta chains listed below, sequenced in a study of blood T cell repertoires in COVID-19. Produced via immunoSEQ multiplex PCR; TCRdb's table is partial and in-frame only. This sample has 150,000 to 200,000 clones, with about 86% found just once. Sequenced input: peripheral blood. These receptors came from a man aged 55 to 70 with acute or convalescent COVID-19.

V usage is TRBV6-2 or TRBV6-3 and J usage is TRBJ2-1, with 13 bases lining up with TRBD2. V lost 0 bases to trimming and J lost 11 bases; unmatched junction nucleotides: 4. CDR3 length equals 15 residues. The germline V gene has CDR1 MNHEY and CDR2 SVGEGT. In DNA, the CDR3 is TGTGCCAGCAGTTACTCAGGGACTAGCGGGGACAAGCAGTTCTTC. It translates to CASSYSGTSGDKQFF.

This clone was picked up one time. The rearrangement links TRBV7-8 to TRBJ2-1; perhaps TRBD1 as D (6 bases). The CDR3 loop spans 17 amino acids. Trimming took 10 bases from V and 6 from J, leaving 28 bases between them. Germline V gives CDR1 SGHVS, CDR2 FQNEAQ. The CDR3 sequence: CATPPVWDKSRVNEQFF. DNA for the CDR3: TGTGCCACCCCACCCGTATGGGACAAATCTCGGGTCAATGAGCAGTTCTTC.

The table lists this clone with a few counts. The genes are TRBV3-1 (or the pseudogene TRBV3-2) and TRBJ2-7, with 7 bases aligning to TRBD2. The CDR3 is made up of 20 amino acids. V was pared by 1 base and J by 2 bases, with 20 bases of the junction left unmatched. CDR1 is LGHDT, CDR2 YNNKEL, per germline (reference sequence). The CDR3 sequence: CASSQGPTLALFTLPYEQYF. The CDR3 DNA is TGTGCCAGCAGCCAAGGACCAACACTAGCGCTTTTTACCCTTCCCTACGAGCAGTACTTC.

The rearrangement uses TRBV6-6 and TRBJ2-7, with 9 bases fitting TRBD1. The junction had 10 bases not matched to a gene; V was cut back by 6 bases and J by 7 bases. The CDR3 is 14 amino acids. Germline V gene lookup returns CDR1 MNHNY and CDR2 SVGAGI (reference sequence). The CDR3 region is CASRSTGGVGEQYF. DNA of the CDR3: TGTGCCAGCAGGTCGACAGGGGGAGTGGGGGAGCAGTACTTC.

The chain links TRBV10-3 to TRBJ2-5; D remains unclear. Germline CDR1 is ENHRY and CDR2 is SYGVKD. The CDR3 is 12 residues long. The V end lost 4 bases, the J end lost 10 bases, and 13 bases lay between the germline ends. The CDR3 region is CAISGTMADQYF. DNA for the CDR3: TGTGCCATCAGTGGAACTATGGCTGACCAGTACTTC.

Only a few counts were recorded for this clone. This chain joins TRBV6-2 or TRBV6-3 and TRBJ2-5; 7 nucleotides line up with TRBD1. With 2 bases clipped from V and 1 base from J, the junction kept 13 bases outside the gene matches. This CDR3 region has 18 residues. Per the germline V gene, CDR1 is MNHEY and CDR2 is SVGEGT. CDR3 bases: TGTGCCAGCAGTTACGGTATTGGAGCGACAGGGAGCCAAGAGACCCAGTACTTC. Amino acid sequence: CASSYGIGATGSQETQYF.

The CDR3 loop reads CATSRDFSNYGYTF. The CDR3 DNA reads as TGTGCCACCAGCAGAGATTTCAGTAACTATGGCTACACCTTC. This chain links TRBV15 with TRBJ1-2; D gene ambiguous. CDR1 and CDR2 from the germline V gene are LNHNV and YYDKDF (reference sequence). V lost 0 bases and J lost 1, with 6 bases in between. The length of the CDR3 is 14 residues. Variable domain in full (rest from reference TRBV15 and TRBJ1-2): DAMVIQNPRYQVTQFGKPVTLSCSQTLNHNVMYWYQQKSSQAPKLLFHYYDKDFNNEADTPDNFQSRRPNTSFCFLDIRSPGLGDTAMYLCATSRDFSNYGYTFGSGTRLTVV.

The DNA of the CDR3 is TGTGCCAGCAGCCCCGGGGACAGGAGAGGGGGCTACACCTTC. Translated: CASSPGDRRGGYTF. The gene calls are TRBV5-4 and TRBJ1-2; 8 positions match TRBD1. Germline CDR1 reads SGHNT; CDR2 reads YYREEE (reference sequence). The CDR3 contains 14 residues. Trimming cost V 4 bases and J 8 bases; bases outside gene matches: 10. Together with reference TRBV5-4 and TRBJ1-2, the CDR3 gives the full variable domain: ETGVTQSPTHLIKTRGQQVTLRCSSQSGHNTVSWYQQALGQGPQFIFQYYREEENGRGNFPPRFSGLQFPNYSSELNVNALELDDSALYLCASSPGDRRGGYTFGSGTRLTVV.

Written as DNA, the CDR3 is TGTGCCAGCAGCCCCCGAGAGTGGGGGGTCGAGCAGTACTTC. Protein: CASSPREWGVEQYF. This sequence joins TRBV9 and TRBJ2-7; possible D gene TRBD2, 6 bases. Germline V gene lookup returns CDR1 SGDLS and CDR2 YYNGEE. The CDR3 is 14 residues long. The V end was cut by 4 bases, the J end by 6 bases, with 17 bases between. Based on the CDR3 plus reference TRBV9 and TRBJ2-7, the full variable domain is DSGVTQTPKHLITATGQRVTLRCSPRSGDLSVYWYQQSLDQGLQFLIQYYNGEERAKGNILERFSAQQFPDLHSELNLSSLELGDSALYFCASSPREWGVEQYFGPGTRLTVT.

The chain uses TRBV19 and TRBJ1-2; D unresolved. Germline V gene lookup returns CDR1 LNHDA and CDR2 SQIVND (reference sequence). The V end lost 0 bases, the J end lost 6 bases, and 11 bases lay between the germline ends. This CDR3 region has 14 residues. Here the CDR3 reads CASSIDASGNGYTF. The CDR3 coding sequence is TGTGCCAGTAGTATAGATGCGTCGGGGAATGGCTACACCTTC. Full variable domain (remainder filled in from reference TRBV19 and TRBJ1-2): DGGITQSPKYLFRKEGQNVTLSCEQNLNHDAMYWYRQDPGQGLRLIYYSQIVNDFQKGDIAEGYSVSREKKESFPLTVTSAQKNPTAFYLCASSIDASGNGYTFGSGTRLTVV.

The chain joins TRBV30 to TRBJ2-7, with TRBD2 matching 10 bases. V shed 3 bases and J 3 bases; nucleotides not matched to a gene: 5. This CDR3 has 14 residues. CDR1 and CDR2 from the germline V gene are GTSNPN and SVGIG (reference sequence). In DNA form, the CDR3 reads TGTGCCTGGAGCCGGACTAGCGGCTACTACGAGCAGTACTTC. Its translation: CAWSRTSGYYEQYF.

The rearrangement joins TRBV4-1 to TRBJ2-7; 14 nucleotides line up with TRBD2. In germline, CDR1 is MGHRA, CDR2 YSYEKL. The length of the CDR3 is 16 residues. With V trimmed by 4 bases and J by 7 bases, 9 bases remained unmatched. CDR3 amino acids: CASSRSGLAGAWEQYF. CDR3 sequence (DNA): TGCGCCAGCAGCCGCTCGGGACTAGCGGGAGCTTGGGAGCAGTACTTC.

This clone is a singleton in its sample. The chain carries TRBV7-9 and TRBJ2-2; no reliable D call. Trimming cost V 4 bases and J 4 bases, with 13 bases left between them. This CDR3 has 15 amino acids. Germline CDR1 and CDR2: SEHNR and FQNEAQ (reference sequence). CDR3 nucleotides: TGTGCCAGCAGCTCCCCCCTGACGGGCACCGGGGAGCTGTTTTTT. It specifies CASSSPLTGTGELFF.

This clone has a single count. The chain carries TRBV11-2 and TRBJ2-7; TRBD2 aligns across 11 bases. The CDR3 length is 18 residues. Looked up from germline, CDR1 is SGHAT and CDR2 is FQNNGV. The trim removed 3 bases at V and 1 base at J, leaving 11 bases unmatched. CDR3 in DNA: TGTGCCAGCAGCTTTCCCTCTAGCGGGAGGCCCCATTCCTACGAGCAGTACTTC. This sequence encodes CASSFPSSGRPHSYEQYF. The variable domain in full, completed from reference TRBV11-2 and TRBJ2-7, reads EAGVAQSPRYKIIEKRQSVAFWCNPISGHATLYWYQQILGQGPKLLIQFQNNGVVDDSQLPKDRFSAERLKGVDSTLKIQPAKLEDSAVYLCASSFPSSGRPHSYEQYFGPGTRLTVT.

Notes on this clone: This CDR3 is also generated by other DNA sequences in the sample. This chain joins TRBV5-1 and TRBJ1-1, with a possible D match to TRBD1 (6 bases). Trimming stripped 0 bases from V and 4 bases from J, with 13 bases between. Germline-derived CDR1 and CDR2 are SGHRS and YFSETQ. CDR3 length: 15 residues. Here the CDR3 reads CASSLVAGGGTEAFF. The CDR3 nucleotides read TGCGCCAGCAGCTTGGTTGCGGGGGGCGGCACTGAAGCTTTCTTT. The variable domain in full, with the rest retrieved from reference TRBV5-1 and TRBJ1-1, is KAGVTQTPRYLIKTRGQQVTLSCSPISGHRSVSWYQQTPGQGLQFLFEYFSETQRNKGNFPGRFSGRQFSNSRSEMNVSTLELGDSALYLCASSLVAGGGTEAFFGQGTRLTVV.

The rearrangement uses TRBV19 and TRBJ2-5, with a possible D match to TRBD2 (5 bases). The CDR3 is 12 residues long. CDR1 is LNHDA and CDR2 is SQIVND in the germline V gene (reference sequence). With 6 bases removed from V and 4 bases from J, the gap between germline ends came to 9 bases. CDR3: CASRRGRETQYF. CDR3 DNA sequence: TGTGCCAGTAGAAGAGGGAGAGAGACCCAGTACTTC.

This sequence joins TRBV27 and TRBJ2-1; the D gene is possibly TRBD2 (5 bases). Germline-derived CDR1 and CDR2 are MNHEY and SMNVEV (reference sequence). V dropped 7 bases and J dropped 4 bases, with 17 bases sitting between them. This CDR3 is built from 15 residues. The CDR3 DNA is TGTGCCAGCAATAACGGACTTCTAGATTACAATGAGCAGTTCTTC. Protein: CASNNGLLDYNEQFF.

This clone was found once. The DNA for the CDR3 is TGTGCCAGCAGCTCTTCTAGCGGGACCGGGGGAGATACGCAGTATTTT. This gives the protein CASSSSSGTGGDTQYF. This chain uses TRBV5-4 with TRBJ2-3, with TRBD2 matching 9 bases. Germline loops: CDR1 SGHNT, CDR2 YYREEE (reference sequence). This CDR3 has 16 amino acids. J gave up 5 bases and V 3 bases, and 10 bases lay outside the gene matches.

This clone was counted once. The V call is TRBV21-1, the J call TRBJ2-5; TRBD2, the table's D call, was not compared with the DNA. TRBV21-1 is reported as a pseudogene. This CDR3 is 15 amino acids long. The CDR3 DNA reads TGTGCTGCCCGGGTGGGGGACTGGAAAGAAGAGACCCAGTACTTC. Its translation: CAARVGDWKEETQYF.

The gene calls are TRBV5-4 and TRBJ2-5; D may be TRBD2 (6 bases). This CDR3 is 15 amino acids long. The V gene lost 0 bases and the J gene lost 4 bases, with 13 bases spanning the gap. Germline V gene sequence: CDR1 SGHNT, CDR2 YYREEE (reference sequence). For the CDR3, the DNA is TGTGCCAGCAGCTTGGAAGTAGCGGCAAGAGAGACCCAGTACTTC. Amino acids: CASSLEVAARETQYF.

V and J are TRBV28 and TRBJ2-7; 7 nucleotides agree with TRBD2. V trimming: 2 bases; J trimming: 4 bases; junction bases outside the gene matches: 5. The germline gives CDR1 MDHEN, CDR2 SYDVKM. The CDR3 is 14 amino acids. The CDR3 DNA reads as TGTGCCAGCAGTTTAGGGGACTATTCTTACGAGCAGTACTTC. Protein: CASSLGDYSYEQYF.

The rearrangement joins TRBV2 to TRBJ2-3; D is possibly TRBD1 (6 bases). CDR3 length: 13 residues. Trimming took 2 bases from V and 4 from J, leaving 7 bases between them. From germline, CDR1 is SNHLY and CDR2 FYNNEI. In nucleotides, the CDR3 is TGTGCCAGCAGTGAAAACAGGGCAGATACGCAGTATTTT. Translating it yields CASSENRADTQYF.

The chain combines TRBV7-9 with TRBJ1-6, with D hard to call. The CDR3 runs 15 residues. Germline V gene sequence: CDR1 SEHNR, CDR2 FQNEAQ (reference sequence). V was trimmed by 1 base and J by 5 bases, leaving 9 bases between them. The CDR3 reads CASSLGAAHNSPLHF. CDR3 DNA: TGTGCCAGCAGCTTAGGAGCGGCACATAATTCACCCCTCCACTTT.